Below are 9 T cell receptor beta chains sequenced from a single sample in a study of T cells in Graves' hyperthyroidism and ophthalmopathy. Researchers amplified the TCR beta CDR3 regions from RNA transcripts. First-round RT-PCR with HTBI primers amplified the TCR CDR3 region. TCRdb reprocessed the multiplex PCR reads with MiXCR, giving one entry per CDR3 protein. The data hold 45,000 to 55,000 distinct CDR3 sequences, with 45% to 65% observed a single time. Sequences were obtained from peripheral blood or thyroid tissue (not recorded which). The receptors originated from a man younger than 35 with Graves' hyperthyroidism.

Comment on this clonotype: This CDR3 fails to terminate in the conserved phenylalanine or tryptophan, so it likely reflects a read error. The gene calls are TRBV14 and TRBJ2-2, with D possibly TRBD1 on 5 matching bases. The CDR3 has 13 amino acids. From germline, CDR1 is SGHDN and CDR2 FVKESK. V was trimmed by 2 bases and J by 8 bases, leaving 9 bases between them. The CDR3 here is CASSQQGTGELFI. The CDR3 DNA reads as TGTGCCAGCAGCCAACAGGGTACAGGGGAGCTGTTTATT.

This clonotype was observed at least ten times. This chain uses TRBV29-1 with TRBJ2-5; tentatively, D is TRBD1 (7 bases). There are 17 residues in the CDR3. The V gene lost 4 bases and the J gene lost 1 base, with 22 bases spanning the gap. Germline CDR1 and CDR2: SQVTM and ANQGSEA. The CDR3 DNA reads TGCAGCGTTGGTGGAGGGGGCCCCCAAGTTTTCCAAGAGACCCAGTACTTC. This translates into CSVGGGGPQVFQETQYF.

In this sample, this clonotype is medium-sized. The rearrangement joins TRBV12-3 or TRBV12-4 to TRBJ1-2, with 8 bases fitting TRBD1. The CDR3 consists of 14 residues. The V segment lost 6 bases and the J segment 5 bases; nucleotides outside the gene matches: 8. CDR3 in DNA: TGTGCCAGCAGCCCCTCGGACAGGGCGTATGGCTACACCTTC. Its protein product is CASSPSDRAYGYTF.

The table lists this clonotype with many counts. The rearrangement joins TRBV29-1 to TRBJ1-6; D unclear. Trimming shortened V by 4 bases and J by 7 bases, and 5 bases separated the two germline ends. CDR1 and CDR2 from the germline V gene are SQVTM and ANQGSEA. The CDR3 is made up of 11 amino acids. CDR3 sequence: CSVGENSPLHF. DNA for the CDR3: TGCAGCGTTGGCGAGAATTCACCCCTCCACTTT. The variable domain in full, completed from reference TRBV29-1 and TRBJ1-6, reads SAVISQKPSRDICQRGTSLTIQCQVDSQVTMMFWYRQQPGQSLTLIATANQGSEATYESGFVIDKFPISRPNLTFSTLTVSNMSPEDSSIYLCSVGENSPLHFGNGTRLTVT.

This rearrangement joins TRBV7-4 to TRBJ2-5; TRBD2 is a possible D gene (5 bases). The length of the CDR3 is 14 residues. V was cut by 4 bases and J by 5 bases, with 14 bases left in between. Germline CDR1 and CDR2: SGHVT and SQSDAQ. The chain's CDR3 is CASSYQTGVETQYF. The CDR3 bases are TGTGCCAGCAGCTATCAAACCGGGGTGGAGACCCAGTACTTC.

This clonotype was seen a few times. The chain combines TRBV9 with TRBJ2-7; 7 bases fit TRBD2. The CDR3 has 13 residues. V lost 4 bases, J lost 4 bases, and 5 bases stayed unmatched. CDR1 and CDR2 from the germline V gene are SGDLS and YYNGEE. The CDR3 spells CASSPGTTYEQYF. CDR3 sequence (DNA): TGTGCCAGCAGCCCCGGGACTACTTACGAGCAGTACTTC.

This clonotype was counted at least ten times. The V and J genes are TRBV2 and TRBJ2-7; D is undetermined. This CDR3 is built from 13 residues. Germline CDR1 is SNHLY and CDR2 is FYNNEI. Trimming removed 0 bases at V and 6 bases at J, with 9 bases between. CDR3 loop: CASSEATRTEQYF. The CDR3 DNA follows: TGTGCCAGCAGTGAAGCGACGAGGACCGAGCAGTACTTC.

To note about this clonotype: A read error is likely, as this CDR3 ends without the conserved phenylalanine or tryptophan. The chain combines TRBV7-9 with TRBJ2-5; D is ambiguous. The end of the DNA fits TRBJ2-7 better, so the J call may be wrong. CDR3 length: 14 residues. CDR1 and CDR2 from the germline V gene are SEHNR and FQNEAQ (reference sequence). In DNA, the CDR3 is TGTGCCAGCAGCTTCAGCTCCAGCTCCTACGAGCAGTACCTC. Translating gives CASSFSSSSYEQYL.

This clonotype has at least ten counts. With a much larger clone just one base away, this may be a read error. The chain links TRBV7-2 to TRBJ2-2, with no clear D. The CDR3 totals 12 residues. Per the germline V gene, CDR1 is SGHTA and CDR2 is FQGNSA. In DNA form, the CDR3 reads TGTGCCAGCATCTTAGACACCGGGGAGCTGTTTTTT. It specifies CASILDTGELFF.